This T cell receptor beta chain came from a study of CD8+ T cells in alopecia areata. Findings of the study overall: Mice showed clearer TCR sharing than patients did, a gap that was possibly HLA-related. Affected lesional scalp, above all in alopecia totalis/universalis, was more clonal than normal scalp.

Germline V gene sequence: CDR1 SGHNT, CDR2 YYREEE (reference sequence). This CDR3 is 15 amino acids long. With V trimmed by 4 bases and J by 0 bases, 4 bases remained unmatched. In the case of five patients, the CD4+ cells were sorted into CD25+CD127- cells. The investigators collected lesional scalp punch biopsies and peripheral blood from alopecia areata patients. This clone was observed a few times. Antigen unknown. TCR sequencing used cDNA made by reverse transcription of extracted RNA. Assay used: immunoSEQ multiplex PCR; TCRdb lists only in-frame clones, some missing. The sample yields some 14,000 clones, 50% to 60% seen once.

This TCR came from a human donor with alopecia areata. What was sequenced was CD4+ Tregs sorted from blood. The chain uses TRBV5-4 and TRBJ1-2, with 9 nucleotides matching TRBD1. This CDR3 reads CASSLQGAANYGYTF. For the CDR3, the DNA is TGTGCCAGCAGCCTACAGGGGGCCGCTAACTATGGCTACACCTTC.